This TCR beta chain was obtained from a study of shared clonotypes between healthy human individuals. General study results and limits: Though the depth was large, rarefaction showed that sorted-subset sequencing was incomplete. Memory subsets generally showed smaller estimated richness than naive subsets did.

Germline V gives CDR1 SGHVS, CDR2 FQNEAQ. Between the trimmed V and J ends, which lost 1 base and 0 bases, there was a span of 10 bases. The length of the CDR3 is 16 residues. This clone was observed a single time. Its antigen is not known. Genomic DNA from each subset was divided evenly over several immunoSEQ plates. Assay used: immunoSEQ multiplex PCR; TCRdb lists only in-frame clones, some missing. Of approximately 1.1 million clones in the sample, 70% to 80% are singletons; the top ten hold around 0.47%. CD4+ cell separation produced CD45RA+ naive and CD45RA-negative memory subsets. The sequencing input was memory CD4+ T cells from PBMCs. Subset in this sample: CD45RA-negative fraction. The clonotype originates from a man aged 18 to 30 in good health. Some clones in this sample may be carry-over from other donors' samples. V and J are TRBV7-8 and TRBJ2-4, with D uncertain. The CDR3 is CASSLGQLLAKNIQYF. The CDR3 DNA is TGTGCCAGCAGCTTAGGCCAGCTTCTAGCCAAAAACATTCAGTACTTC.